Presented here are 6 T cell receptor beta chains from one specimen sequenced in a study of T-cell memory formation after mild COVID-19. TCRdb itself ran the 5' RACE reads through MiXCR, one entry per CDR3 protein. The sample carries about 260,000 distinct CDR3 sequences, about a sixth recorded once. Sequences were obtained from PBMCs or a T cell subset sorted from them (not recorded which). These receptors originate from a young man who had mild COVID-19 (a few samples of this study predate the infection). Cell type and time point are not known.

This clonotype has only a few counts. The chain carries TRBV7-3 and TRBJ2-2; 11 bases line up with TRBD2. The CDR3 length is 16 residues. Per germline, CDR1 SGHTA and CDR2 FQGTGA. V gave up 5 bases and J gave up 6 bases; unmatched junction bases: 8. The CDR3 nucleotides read TGTGCCAGCAGCCTACTAGCGGGGGCCCGACCCGGGGAGCTGTTTTTT. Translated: CASSLLAGARPGELFF.

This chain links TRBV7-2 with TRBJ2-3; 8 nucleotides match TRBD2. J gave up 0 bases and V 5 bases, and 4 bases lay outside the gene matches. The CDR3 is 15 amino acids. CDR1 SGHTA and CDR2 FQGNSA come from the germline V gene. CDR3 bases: TGTGCCAGCAGCCCCGAGCGGGGGAGCACAGATACGCAGTATTTT. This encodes CASSPERGSTDTQYF.

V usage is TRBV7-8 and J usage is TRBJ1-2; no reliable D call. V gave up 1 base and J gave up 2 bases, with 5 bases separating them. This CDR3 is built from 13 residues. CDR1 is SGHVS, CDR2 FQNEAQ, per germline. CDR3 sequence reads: CASSLEGNYGYTF. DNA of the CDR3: TGTGCCAGCAGCTTAGAGGGCAACTATGGCTACACCTTC.

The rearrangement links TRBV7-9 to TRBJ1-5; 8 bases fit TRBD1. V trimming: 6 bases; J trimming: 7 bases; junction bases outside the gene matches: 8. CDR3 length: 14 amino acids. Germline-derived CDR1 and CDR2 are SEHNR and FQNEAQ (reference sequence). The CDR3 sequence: CASRDGQGSQPQHF. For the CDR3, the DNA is TGTGCCAGCAGAGACGGACAGGGATCACAGCCCCAGCATTTT.

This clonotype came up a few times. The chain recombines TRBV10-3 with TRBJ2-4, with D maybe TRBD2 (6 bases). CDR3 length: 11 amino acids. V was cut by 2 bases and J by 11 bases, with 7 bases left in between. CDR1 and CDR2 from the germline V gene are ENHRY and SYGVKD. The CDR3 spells CAISEGGVQYF. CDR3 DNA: TGTGCCATCAGTGAGGGCGGGGTTCAGTACTTC.

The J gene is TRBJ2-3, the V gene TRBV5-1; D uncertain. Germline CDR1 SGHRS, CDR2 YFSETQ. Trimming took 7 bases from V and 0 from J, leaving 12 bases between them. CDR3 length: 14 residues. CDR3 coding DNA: TGCGCCAGCGAAGGGCCCCTTAGCACAGATACGCAGTATTTT. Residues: CASEGPLSTDTQYF.